These T cell receptor beta chains were read from a single sample in a study of blood T cell repertoires in COVID-19. Sequencing used immunoSEQ multiplex PCR; TCRdb keeps in-frame clones, though not all of them. The table lists over 400,000 clones, 85% to 90% of them singletons. Sequencing used peripheral blood. The receptors were gathered from a woman aged 45-65 years with COVID-19, enrolled during active disease. Both conserved end residues are part of each CDR3. Expanded clones get a size class; other rows say once, few or many, or leave the size out.

.,TRBV5-4,TRBJ1-2,CASSLVGANYGYTF
.,TRBV5-1,TRBJ2-2,CASSSTTSGGSSGELFF
.,TRBV12-3/TRBV12-4,TRBJ2-7,CASSYHLRDEQYF
.,TRBV5-4,TRBJ1-1,CASSRGAGGGMNTEAFF
.,TRBV29-1,TRBJ2-3,CSVGDRGRTDTQYF
few,TRBV9,TRBJ1-6,CASSARTGSQGSPLHF
.,TRBV11-2,TRBJ2-6,CASSLGTGVGGANVLTF
.,TRBV3-1/TRBV3-2,TRBJ1-1,CASSKQGAGTAEAFF
once,TRBV9,TRBJ2-7,CASSEGTGQGYEQYF
.,TRBV30,TRBJ2-1,CAWSLGLAAYNEQFF
.,TRBV6-5,TRBJ1-1,CASGRGDTEAFF
.,TRBV9,TRBJ1-1,CASSGGQMNTEAFF
.,TRBV18,TRBJ2-7,CASSLQGSLDEQYF
.,TRBV6-5,TRBJ2-1,CASSYPGGEQFF
once,TRBV9,TRBJ2-3,CASSVSSTRGGRDTQYF
.,TRBV29-1,TRBJ1-1,CSVTTGLNTEAFF
.,TRBV27,TRBJ1-4,CASSLSFRGNEKLFF
.,TRBV19,TRBJ1-2,CASTTGTGTYGYTF
.,TRBV18,TRBJ2-1,CASSSSSPHEQFF
.,TRBV24-1,TRBJ2-1,CATSSELNEQFF
.,TRBV19,TRBJ2-1,CASSISGSYNEQFF
.,TRBV28,TRBJ2-3,CASSLDRYTDTQYF
.,TRBV9,TRBJ1-3,CASSGPGHSSGNTIYF
once,TRBV5-1,TRBJ1-2,CASSYRQGTDGYTF
.,TRBV30,TRBJ1-4,CAWNGQGEKLFF
once,TRBV7-9,TRBJ2-1,CASQQGAYNEQFF
.,TRBV27,TRBJ1-2,CASSLSPGQREGYTF
.,TRBV18,TRBJ1-2,CASSPQGPYGYTF
.,TRBV28,TRBJ2-4,CASCLGGAKNIQYF
.,TRBV12-3/TRBV12-4,TRBJ2-2,CASTGNTGELFF
.,TRBV6-1,TRBJ1-2,CASSEGVTEPNYGYTF
.,TRBV24-1,TRBJ1-5,CATSRFSNQPQHF
few,TRBV18,TRBJ1-2,CASSPSRDRADGYTF
.,TRBV28,TRBJ2-2,CASSLFGPAGAGELFF
.,TRBV3-1/TRBV3-2,TRBJ2-3,CASSHRGSTDTQYF
few,TRBV9,TRBJ1-1,CASSKRTGPPMNTEAFF
once,TRBV27,TRBJ2-2,CASSFGGPGELFF
.,TRBV5-1,TRBJ1-1,CASSYTGIGTEAFF
.,TRBV18,TRBJ2-7,CASSPRQDRAYEQYF
.,TRBV19,TRBJ1-5,CASRAQGKGLNQPQHF
once,TRBV5-1,TRBJ2-7,CASSPRTSGVSYEQYF
.,TRBV6-5,TRBJ1-2,CASSYATSPYGYTF